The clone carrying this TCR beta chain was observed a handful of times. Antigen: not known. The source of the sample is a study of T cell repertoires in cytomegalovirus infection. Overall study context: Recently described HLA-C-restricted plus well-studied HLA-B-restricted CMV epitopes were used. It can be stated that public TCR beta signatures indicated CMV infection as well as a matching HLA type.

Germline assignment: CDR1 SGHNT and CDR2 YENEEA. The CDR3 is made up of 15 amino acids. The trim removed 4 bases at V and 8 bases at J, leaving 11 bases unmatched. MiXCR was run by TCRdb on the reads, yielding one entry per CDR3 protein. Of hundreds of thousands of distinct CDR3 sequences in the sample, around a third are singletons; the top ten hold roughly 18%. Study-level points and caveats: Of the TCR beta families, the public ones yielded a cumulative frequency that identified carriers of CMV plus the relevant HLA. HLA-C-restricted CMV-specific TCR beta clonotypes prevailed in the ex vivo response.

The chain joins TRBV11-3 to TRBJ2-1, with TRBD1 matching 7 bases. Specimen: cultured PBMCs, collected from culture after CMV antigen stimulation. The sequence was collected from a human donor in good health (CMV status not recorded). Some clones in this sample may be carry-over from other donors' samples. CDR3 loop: CASSSPGTASHEQFF. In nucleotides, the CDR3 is TGTGCCAGCAGCTCCCCCGGGACAGCGAGCCATGAGCAGTTCTTC.